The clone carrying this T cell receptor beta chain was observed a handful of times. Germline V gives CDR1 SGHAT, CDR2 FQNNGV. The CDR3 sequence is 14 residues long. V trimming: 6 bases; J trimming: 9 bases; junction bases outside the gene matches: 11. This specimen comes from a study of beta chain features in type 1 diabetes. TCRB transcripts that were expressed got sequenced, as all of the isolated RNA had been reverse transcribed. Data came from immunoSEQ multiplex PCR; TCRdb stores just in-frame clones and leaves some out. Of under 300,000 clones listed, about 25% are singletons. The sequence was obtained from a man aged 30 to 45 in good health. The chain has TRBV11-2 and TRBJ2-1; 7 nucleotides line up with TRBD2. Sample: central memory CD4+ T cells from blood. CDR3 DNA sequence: TGTGCCAGCAGTCAAAGCCTAGCGGTAACTGAGCAGTTCTTC. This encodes CASSQSLAVTEQFF.